This T cell receptor beta chain was obtained from a study of cytomegalovirus exposure and HLA in healthy donors. The wider study: As an earlier analysis found, about 179 million T cells yielded 90 million to 140 million unique TCR beta sequences. Overall study results and limits: Altogether, some 170 TCR beta chains were recorded as cytomegalovirus-associated. A few V segments could not be told apart, such as TRBV6-2 and TRBV6-3, and were left out. Available immune exposure information was restricted to CMV serostatus only.

Researchers ran the PCR with 60 Vbeta and 13 Jbeta primers. Here immunoSEQ multiplex PCR was the method, and the copy in TCRdb shows in-frame clones only, minus some. The sample yields more than 150,000 clones, around 80% seen once. The sample holds one count of this clone. Its antigen is undetermined. Looked up from germline, CDR1 is SGHVS and CDR2 is FNYEAQ. This CDR3 is built from 13 residues. The rearrangement joins TRBV7-6 to TRBJ2-5, with no clear D. With the DNA end fitting TRBJ2-7 better, the J assignment may be wrong. What was sequenced was PBMCs. This TCR came from a woman aged 40 to 50 in good health and CMV-seropositive. The DNA for the CDR3 is TGTGCCAGCAGCTTAGCTGAAGAATACGAGCAGTACTTC. Protein product: CASSLAEEYEQYF.